These T cell receptor beta chains were read from a single sample in a study of blood T cell repertoires in COVID-19. The protocol was immunoSEQ multiplex PCR, while the TCRdb copy is restricted to in-frame clones and leaves out a portion. There are some 290,000 clones in the sample; 86% occur only once, and less than 15% lies in the top ten. The material sequenced was peripheral blood. These TCRs come from a woman aged 25 to 39 with COVID-19, enrolled during active disease. The CDR3 runs from the conserved cysteine through the conserved F or W. Fields, in order: V gene, D gene, CDR3 protein. The D gene is left open where the match is weak.

>TRBV6-5|TRBD1
CASSTQGGAFF
>TRBV7-9|.
CATNTGIEETQYF
>TRBV4-2|.
CASSQDGGKNTEAFF
>TRBV6-5|.
CASIGAPGPQHF
>TRBV27|TRBD1
CASSLGTGVGQYF
>TRBV7-9|TRBD1
CASRTADRGDTGELFF
>TRBV11-1|TRBD1
CASSRTGEAFF
>TRBV4-1|.
CASSQQAVRETQYF
>TRBV11-2|.
CASSPQAGSGNTIYF
>TRBV19|.
CASSPATTSSATDTQYF
>TRBV6-5|.
CASSYEAAGANVLTF
>TRBV5-1|TRBD2
CASSLPASGVTDTQYF
>TRBV30|TRBD1
CALFAGTGNSPLHF